This T cell receptor (beta chain) was obtained from a study of T-cell memory formation after mild COVID-19. Via MiXCR, TCRdb re-called the 5' RACE reads, giving one row per CDR3 protein. The repertoire has some 150,000 distinct CDR3 sequences, roughly a fifth of them found once; the top ten carry approximately 2.4%. This clonotype has only a few counts. The CDR3 consists of 16 residues. Trimming cost V 2 bases and J 7 bases, with 16 bases left between them. CDR1 is SGDLS and CDR2 is YYNGEE in the germline V gene. The chain couples TRBV9 to TRBJ1-6; tentative D call: TRBD1 (5 bases). This TCR was recovered from an adult woman who had mild COVID-19 (a few samples of this study predate the infection). Cell type and time point are not known. What was sequenced was PBMCs or a T cell subset sorted from them (not recorded which). Here the CDR3 DNA reads TGTGCCAGCAGCGTTGACTCCAGGGACTACAATTCACCCCTCCACTTT. It translates to CASSVDSRDYNSPLHF.